Listed below are T cell receptor beta chains from one sample, sequenced in a study of blood T cell repertoires in COVID-19. Assay: immunoSEQ multiplex PCR; the TCRdb copy retains only in-frame clones and omits some. The table has 250,000 or so clones, around four fifths seen once. The material sequenced was peripheral blood. The receptor source for this set is a man aged 25 to 45 who had recovered from COVID-19. CDR3s leave out the opening cysteine and the closing phenylalanine or tryptophan.

TRBV25-1,TRBJ2-5,ASSVGLGEGTQY
TRBV18,TRBJ1-2,ASSPGTTNYGYT
TRBV5-6,TRBJ1-2,ASSFLRGREGYT
TRBV7-2,TRBJ1-2,ASGQGVGYT
TRBV4-1,TRBJ1-2,ASSRGTGIGYGYT
TRBV19,TRBJ1-5,ASSLEGYSNQPQH
TRBV4-1,TRBJ1-2,ASSQVTTGYYGYT
TRBV5-4,TRBJ1-6,ASSLQGLYSPLH
TRBV7-2,TRBJ1-3,ASSPQPGASGNTIY
TRBV6-5,TRBJ2-7,ASSRGLAGFEQY
TRBV5-1,TRBJ1-6,ASSHPDRGSPLH
TRBV19,TRBJ2-1,ASSTPSGGSYNEQF
TRBV27,TRBJ1-2,ATLESNYGYT
TRBV6-5,TRBJ2-5,AVPRGIWGTQY
TRBV7-6,TRBJ2-6,ASSPPGSEVNVLT
TRBV20-1,TRBJ1-4,SARDGNRLF
TRBV4-1,TRBJ1-5,ASSQDEGADQPQH
TRBV11-3,TRBJ2-2,ASSPHVGAGELF
TRBV7-3,TRBJ1-2,ASSQAPGIRNGYT
TRBV7-2,TRBJ1-6,ASSNGQSNSPLH
TRBV3-1/TRBV3-2,TRBJ1-1,ASSHRGREAF
TRBV7-9,TRBJ1-5,ASISPWQANQPQH